This T cell receptor beta chain comes out of a study of cytomegalovirus exposure and HLA in healthy donors. V was cut by 0 bases and J by 7 bases, with 19 bases left in between. CDR1 is SGHNT and CDR2 is YYREEE in the germline V gene (reference sequence). This CDR3 is built from 16 residues. Researchers ran the PCR with 60 Vbeta and 13 Jbeta primers. The repertoire was sequenced with immunoSEQ multiplex PCR; TCRdb's copy has only in-frame clones and lacks some. Among 130,000 or so clones listed, more than 60% were seen once. This receptor was taken from a woman in her forties or fifties in good health and CMV-seropositive. The sequenced sample consisted of PBMCs. This sequence joins TRBV5-4 and TRBJ2-5; D may be TRBD2 (6 bases). CDR3 sequence reads: CASSLAHITQGGTQYF. CDR3 sequence (DNA): TGTGCCAGCAGCTTGGCCCATATTACTCAGGGAGGGACCCAGTACTTC.